The subject of this entry is one T cell receptor beta chain. Blood RNA was derived from unsorted whole blood, and germline DNA was extracted too. The source of the sample is a study of tumor-infiltrating lymphocytes in primary liver carcinoma. The CDR3 contains 17 residues. Losses at the gene ends were 6 bases for V and 1 base for J; bases not matched to a gene: 15. The germline V gene encodes CDR1 SQVTM and CDR2 ANQGSEA. With approximately 500 ng total RNA as template and a constant-region primer, TCR beta cDNA was made. Library construction for TCR beta comprised three nested multiplex PCR rounds performed with slightly modified ARM-PCR. TRBV1-TRBV30 forward primers and a C-beta reverse primer were used in the first two PCR rounds, which each ran for about 9 cycles. TCRdb processed the multiplex PCR reads anew with MiXCR; each CDR3 protein has one entry. The profile shows around 170,000 distinct CDR3 sequences, 60% of them singletons.

The sequence derives from a middle-aged man with primary liver carcinoma and hepatitis B virus infection. Sequences were obtained from peripheral blood. The J gene is TRBJ1-1, the V gene TRBV29-1, with TRBD1 matching 9 bases. For the CDR3, the DNA is TGCAGCGTAGACAGGGACAGGGTTACGGCAGGGAACACTGAAGCTTTCTTT. It yields the protein CSVDRDRVTAGNTEAFF.